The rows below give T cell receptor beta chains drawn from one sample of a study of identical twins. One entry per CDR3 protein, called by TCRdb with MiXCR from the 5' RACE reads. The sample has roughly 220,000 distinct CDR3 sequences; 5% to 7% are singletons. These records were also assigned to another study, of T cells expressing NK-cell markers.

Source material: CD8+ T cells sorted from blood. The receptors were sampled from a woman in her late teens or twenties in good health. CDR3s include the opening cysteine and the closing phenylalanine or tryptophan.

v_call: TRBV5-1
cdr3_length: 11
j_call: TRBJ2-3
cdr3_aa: CASQETDTQYF

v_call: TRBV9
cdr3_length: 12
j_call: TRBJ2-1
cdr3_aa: CASSVADNEQFF

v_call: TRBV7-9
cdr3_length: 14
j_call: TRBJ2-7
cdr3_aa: CASSATSGYYEQYF

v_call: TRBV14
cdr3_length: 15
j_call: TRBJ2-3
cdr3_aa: CASSQVRSDGDTQYF

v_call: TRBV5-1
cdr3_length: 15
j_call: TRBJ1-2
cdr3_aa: CASSSILDKDHGYTF

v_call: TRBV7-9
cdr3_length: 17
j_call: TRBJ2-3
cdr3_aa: CASSFRAQQGSARSRYF

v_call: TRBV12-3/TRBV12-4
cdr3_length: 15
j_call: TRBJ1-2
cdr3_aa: CASSLALGGAYGYTF

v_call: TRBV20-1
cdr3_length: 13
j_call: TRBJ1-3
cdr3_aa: CSAPTGYGNTIYF

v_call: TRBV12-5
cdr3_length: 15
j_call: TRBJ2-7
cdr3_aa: CASGLAEQGPTEQYF

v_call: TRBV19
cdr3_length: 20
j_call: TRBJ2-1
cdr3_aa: CASGGVSDHPTGNFGNEQFF

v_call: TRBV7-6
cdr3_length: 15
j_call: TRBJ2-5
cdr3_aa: CASSAAGDGRETQYF

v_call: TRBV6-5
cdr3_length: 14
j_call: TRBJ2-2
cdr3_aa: CASSYGVNTGELFF

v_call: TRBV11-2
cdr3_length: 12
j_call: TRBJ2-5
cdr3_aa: CASSSSPPTQYF

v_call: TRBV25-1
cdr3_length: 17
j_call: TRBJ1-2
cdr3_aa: CASSDGAGLEDNYGYTF

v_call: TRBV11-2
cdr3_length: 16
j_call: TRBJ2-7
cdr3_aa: CASSGGGQGDAYEQYF

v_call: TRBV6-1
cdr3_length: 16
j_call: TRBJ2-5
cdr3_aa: CASSPTSGRAAETQYF

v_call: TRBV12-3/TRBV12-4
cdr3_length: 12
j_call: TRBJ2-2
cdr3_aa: CASSPFPGELFF

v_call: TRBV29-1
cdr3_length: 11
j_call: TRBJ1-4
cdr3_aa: CSVGAGEKLFF

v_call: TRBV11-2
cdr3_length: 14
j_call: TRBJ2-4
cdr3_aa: CASSLVRSKNIQYF

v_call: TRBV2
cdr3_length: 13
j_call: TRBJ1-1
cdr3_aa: CARIGQGSTEAFF

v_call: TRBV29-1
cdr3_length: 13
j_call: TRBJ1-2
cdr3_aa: CSVAGHGGYGYTF

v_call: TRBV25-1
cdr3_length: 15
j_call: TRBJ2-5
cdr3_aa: CASSVYDREGETQYF

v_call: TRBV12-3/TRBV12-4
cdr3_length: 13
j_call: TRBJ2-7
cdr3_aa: CASAFGRGYEQYF

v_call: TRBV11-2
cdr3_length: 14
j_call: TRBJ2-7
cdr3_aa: CASSLSQGTYEQYF

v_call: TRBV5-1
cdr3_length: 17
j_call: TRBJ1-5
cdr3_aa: CASSLTRGTGVDQPQHF

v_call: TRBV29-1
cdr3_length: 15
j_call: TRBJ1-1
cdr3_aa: CSVTRGVLYDTEAFF

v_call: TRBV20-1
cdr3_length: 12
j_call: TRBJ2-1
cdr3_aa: CSARSISDEQFF

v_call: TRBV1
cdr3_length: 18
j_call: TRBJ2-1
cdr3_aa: CTSSLGLAGGLRNNEQFF

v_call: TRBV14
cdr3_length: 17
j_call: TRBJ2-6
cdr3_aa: CASSQDRQDSGANVLTF

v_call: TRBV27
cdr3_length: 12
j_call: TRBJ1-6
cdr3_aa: CASSPGREPLHF

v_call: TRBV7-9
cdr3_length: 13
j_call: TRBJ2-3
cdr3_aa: CASSSDTPDTQYF

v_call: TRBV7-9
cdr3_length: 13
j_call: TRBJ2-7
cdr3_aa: CASSLGVRDEQYF

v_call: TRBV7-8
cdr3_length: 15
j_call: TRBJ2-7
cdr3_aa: CASSLELGGSYEQYF

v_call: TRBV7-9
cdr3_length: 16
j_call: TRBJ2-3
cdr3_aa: CASSLETSGRSDTQYF

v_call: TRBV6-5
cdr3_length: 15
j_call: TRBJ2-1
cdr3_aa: CASSYSGGGYNEQFF

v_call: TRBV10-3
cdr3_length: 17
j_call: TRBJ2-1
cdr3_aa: CAISPRVWDRNHNEQFF

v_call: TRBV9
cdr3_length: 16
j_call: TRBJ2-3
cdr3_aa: CASSPQGLAGTDTQYF

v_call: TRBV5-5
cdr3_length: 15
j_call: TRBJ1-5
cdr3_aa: CASSVYLGRNQPQHF

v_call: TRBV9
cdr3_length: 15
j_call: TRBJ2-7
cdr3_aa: CASSVARGDSYEQYF

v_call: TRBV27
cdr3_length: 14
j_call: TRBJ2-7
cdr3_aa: CASSPSGGAFEQYF

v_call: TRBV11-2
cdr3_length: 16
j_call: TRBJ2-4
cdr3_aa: CASSFPGQRDKNIQYF

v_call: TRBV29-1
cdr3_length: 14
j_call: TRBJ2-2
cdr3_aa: CSGGQELNTGELFF

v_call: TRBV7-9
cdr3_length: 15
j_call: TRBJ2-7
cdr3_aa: CASSPDPTATYEQYF

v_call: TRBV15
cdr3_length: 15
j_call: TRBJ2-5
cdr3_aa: CATSRDQGTQETQYF

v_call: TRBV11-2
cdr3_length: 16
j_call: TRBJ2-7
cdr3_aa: CASSLGGGSDLHEQYF

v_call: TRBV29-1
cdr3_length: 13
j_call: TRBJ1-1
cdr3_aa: CSARDGLNTEAFF

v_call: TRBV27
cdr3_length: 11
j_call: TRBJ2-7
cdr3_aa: CASRQVGEQYF

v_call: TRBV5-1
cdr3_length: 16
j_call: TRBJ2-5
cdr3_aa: CASSAPDHLREETQYF

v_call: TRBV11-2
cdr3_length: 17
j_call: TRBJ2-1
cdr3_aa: CASSIEAGSRFYNEQFF

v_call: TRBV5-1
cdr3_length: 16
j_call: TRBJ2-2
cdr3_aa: CASNPGQGVNTGELFF

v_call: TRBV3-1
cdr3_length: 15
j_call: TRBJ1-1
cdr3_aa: CASSQTGTGGTRTFF

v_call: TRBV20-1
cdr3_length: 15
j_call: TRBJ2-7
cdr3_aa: CSATPAGGPTYEQYF

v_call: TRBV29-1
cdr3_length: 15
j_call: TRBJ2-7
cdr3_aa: CSVEVYGATTYEQYF

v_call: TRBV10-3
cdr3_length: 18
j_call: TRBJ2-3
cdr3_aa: CAISGTTQAGGPRNTQYF

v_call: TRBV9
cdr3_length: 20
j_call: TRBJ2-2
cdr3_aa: CASSAKRTSGGLTNTGELFF